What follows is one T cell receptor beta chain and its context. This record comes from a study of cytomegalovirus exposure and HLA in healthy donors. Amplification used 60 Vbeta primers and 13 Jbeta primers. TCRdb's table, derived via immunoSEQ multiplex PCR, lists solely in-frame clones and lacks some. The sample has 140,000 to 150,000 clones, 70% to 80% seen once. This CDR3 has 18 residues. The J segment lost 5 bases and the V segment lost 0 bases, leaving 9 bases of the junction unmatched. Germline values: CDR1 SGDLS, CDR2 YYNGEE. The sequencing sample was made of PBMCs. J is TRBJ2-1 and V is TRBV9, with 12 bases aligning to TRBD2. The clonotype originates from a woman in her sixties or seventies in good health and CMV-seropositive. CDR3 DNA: TGTGCCAGCAGCGTAGGGACTAGCGGGACAAAGGGGGACAATGAGCAGTTCTTC. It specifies CASSVGTSGTKGDNEQFF.